The present TCR beta chain was sequenced within a study of technical replicates of blood from a few donors. Only in-frame clones appear in the TCRdb table, and some are missing; sequencing was by immunoSEQ multiplex PCR. The sample records fewer than 100,000 clones, over 80% being singletons. The CDR3 has 18 amino acids. CDR1 and CDR2 from the germline V gene are SGHDN and FVKESK. Trimming shortened V by 8 bases and J by 0 bases, and 23 bases separated the two germline ends. The chain joins TRBV14 to TRBJ1-5; D is perhaps TRBD1 (6 bases). Input material: T cells isolated from PBMCs. The receptor's source is a human donor in good health. The CDR3 region is CASSGPRRTGYSNQPQHF. For the CDR3, the DNA is TGTGCCAGCTCTGGTCCCCGAAGAACAGGGTATAGCAATCAGCCCCAGCATTTT.